This T cell receptor beta chain was sequenced during a study of T cells in Graves' hyperthyroidism and ophthalmopathy (dated by TCRdb to about 2019). Study-level background: Peripheral blood samples were taken at initial diagnosis, before any treatment was given. To identify TCR V-J signatures that set the groups apart, the researchers used a discovery cohort of about a hundred patients, made up of 40 to 45 with Graves' ophthalmopathy and 57 with stable Graves' hyperthyroidism. Prospective prediction of ophthalmopathy was tested in an independent validation cohort of about 19 hyperthyroidism patients and around 16 patients who later progressed to ophthalmopathy. The 90 or so discovery patients were randomly split 7:3 into training and test sets. The study also compared thyroid tissue and blood T-cell repertoires from about six Graves' hyperthyroidism patients. Once sampling was done, hyperthyroidism patients were given methimazole at a starting dose of 30 mg daily, whereas ophthalmopathy patients were given high-dose intravenous methylprednisolone. The paper describes TCR Vbeta CDR3 sequencing of 140 or so peripheral blood samples, made up of about 41 ophthalmopathy patients, some 76 hyperthyroidism patients and 17 progressor patients. What the study reported, not specific to this receptor: Sample size was not statistically predetermined, and investigators were not blinded to group allocation. A 13 V-J signature model separated ophthalmopathy from stable hyperthyroidism, with just over 85% sensitivity and roughly 84% specificity in cross-validation and 80%/75% in testing. Most expanded thyroid clonotypes (frequency above 0.001) were also detected in blood, a finding suggesting that blood repertoires may reflect thyroid immune responses. In validation, progression to ophthalmopathy was predicted by the model with more than 65% sensitivity and around 76% specificity, a median of about 6 months before onset.

TCR beta CDR3 regions were amplified from RNA transcripts. The first round of RT-PCR for the TCR CDR3 was performed with the HTBI primer set and the Qiagen OneStep RT-PCR kit. A second multiplex PCR round built the libraries, followed by size selection and purification. Paired-end sequencing of the libraries was performed with 100 bp reads on an Illumina HiSeq2000. On the study's bioinformatics: SOAPnuke was used to process the raw data, throwing out any read that contained adapters or uncalled bases, had a mean Phred below 15, or lacked an exact constant-primer or identifier match. COPE v1.2.5 was used to merge high-quality paired reads, and clonotypes were defined as unique nucleotide sequences. MiTCR v1.1 was used to align the clonotypes against IMGT TRBV, TRBD and TRBJ reference segments. The analysis included only V-J combinations with a frequency above 0.0001, which together covered around 99% of the repertoires. A TCS score was defined as the ratio between F50 (clonal expansion) and ExV (chaos), using BLOSUM62-based TCRdist between CDR3 peptides within each V-J. Welch's t-statistics and random forest reduced fewer than 550 V-J features to roughly 13, which were used in a naive Bayes classifier (R e1071). TCRdb trimmed the raw reads at Q25, called clones with MiXCR and kept productive beta chains. Each entry merges the rows of one CDR3 protein and shows their most common DNA and genes. TCRdb, not the original authors, processed these V and J calls. This sample has over 650,000 distinct CDR3 sequences in its table, and about 17% of those were observed once. Around 8.1% of the sample rests with the top ten.

Graves' hyperthyroidism was defined as stable when no progression to ophthalmopathy occurred over 18 months of follow-up. The hyperthyroidism patients were between 18 and 65 years old and newly diagnosed, with a disease duration of less than 2 months. The study excluded patients with uncontrolled infections, other autoimmune diseases, pregnancy or lactation. Clinical symptoms, serum thyroxine and TRAb, thyroid ultrasound, and orbital computed tomography formed the basis for the diagnoses. Ficoll-Paque density gradient centrifugation was used to isolate PBMCs from around 10 ml of fresh peripheral blood. Total RNA was extracted with Trizol reagent, and quality was checked on an Agilent 2100 Bioanalyzer. This clonotype was detected a few times. The specificity of this receptor is unknown. Base qualities are not recorded, but no much larger clone differs from it by a single base. The germline V gene sets CDR1 to MGHRA and CDR2 to YSYEKL. Trimmed from V: 0 bases; trimmed from J: 4 bases; junction bases lacking a gene match: 7. The CDR3 runs 17 residues from the cysteine to the phenylalanine. The retained sequence is limited to the CDR3, 51 bases, with the frame set at the first base.

The sample was blood. The TCR was taken from a man aged 18 to 35 with Graves' hyperthyroidism. The V and J segments used are TRBV4-1 and TRBJ2-1; 9 bases in the junction line up with TRBD2. The CDR3 amino acid sequence is: CASSQDAREGPYNEQFF. In nucleotides, the sequence is TGCGCCAGCAGCCAAGATGCGCGGGAGGGCCCTTACAATGAGCAGTTCTTC.